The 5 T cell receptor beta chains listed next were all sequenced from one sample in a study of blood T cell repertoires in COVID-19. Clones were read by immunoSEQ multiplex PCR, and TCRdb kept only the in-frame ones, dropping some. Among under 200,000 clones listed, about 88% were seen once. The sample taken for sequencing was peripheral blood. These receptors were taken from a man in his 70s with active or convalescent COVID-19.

This CDR3 is CASSSSYRVGEQFF. The DNA of the CDR3 is TGTGCCAGCAGTTCATCCTACAGGGTCGGTGAGCAGTTCTTC. This chain links TRBV28 with TRBJ2-1, with a weak D call TRBD1 (6 bases). The germline gives CDR1 MDHEN, CDR2 SYDVKM. The CDR3 covers 14 residues. Trimming took off 4 bases at V and 9 bases at J, with 16 bases between the two ends. Filled out from reference TRBV28 and TRBJ2-1, the complete variable domain reads DVKVTQSSRYLVKRTGEKVFLECVQDMDHENMFWYRQDPGLGLRLIYFSYDVKMKEKGDIPEGYSVSREKKERFSLILESASTNQTSMYLCASSSSYRVGEQFFGPGTRLTVL.

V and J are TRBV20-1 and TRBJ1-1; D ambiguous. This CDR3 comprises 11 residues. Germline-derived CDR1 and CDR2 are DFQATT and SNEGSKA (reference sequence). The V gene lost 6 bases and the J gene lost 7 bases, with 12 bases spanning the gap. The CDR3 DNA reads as TGCAGTGCCAGGTTCAGCATTGAAGCTTTCTTT. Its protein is CSARFSIEAFF.

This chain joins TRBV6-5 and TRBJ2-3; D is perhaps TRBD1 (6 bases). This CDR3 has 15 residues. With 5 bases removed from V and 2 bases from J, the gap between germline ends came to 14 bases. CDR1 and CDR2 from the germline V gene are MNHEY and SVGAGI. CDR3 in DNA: TGTGCCAGCAGTCTCTTTGGACAGAACACAGATACGCAGTATTTT. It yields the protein CASSLFGQNTDTQYF.

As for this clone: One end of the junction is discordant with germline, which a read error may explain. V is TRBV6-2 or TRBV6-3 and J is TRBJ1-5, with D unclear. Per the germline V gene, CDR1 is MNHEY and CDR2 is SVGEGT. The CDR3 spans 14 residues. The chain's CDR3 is CASSNSRGSQPQHF. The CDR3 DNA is TGTGCCAGCAGTAACTCCCGGGGTTCTCAGCCCCAGCATTTT.

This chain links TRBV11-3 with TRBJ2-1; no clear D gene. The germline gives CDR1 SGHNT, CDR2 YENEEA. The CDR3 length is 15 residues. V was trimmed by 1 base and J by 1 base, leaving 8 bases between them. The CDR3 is CASSLARGSYNEQFF. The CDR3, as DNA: TGTGCCAGCAGCTTAGCGAGAGGTTCCTACAATGAGCAGTTCTTC.